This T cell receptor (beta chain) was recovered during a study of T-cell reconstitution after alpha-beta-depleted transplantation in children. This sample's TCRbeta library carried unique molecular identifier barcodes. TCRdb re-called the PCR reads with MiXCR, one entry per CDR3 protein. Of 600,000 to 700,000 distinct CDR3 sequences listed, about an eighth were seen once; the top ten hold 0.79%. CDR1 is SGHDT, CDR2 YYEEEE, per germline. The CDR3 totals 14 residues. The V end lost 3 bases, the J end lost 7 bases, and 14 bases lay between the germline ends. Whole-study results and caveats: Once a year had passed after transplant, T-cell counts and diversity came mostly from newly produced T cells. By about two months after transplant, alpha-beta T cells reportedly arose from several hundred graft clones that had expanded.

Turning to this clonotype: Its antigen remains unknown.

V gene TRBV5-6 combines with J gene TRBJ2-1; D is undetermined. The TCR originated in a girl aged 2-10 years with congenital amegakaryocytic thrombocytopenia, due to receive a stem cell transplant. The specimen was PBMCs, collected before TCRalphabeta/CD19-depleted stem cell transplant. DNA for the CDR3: TGTGCCAGCAGCTCCAGCTTACAACGGAATGAGCAGTTCTTC. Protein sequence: CASSSSLQRNEQFF.